One sample yielded the 16 T cell receptor beta chains listed below, sequenced in a study of T cells in localized non-small cell lung cancer. The repertoire was sequenced with immunoSEQ multiplex PCR; TCRdb's copy has only in-frame clones and lacks some. Among roughly 90,000 clones listed, approximately 91% were seen once. Sample: PBMCs, taken before any cancer treatment. All receptors come from a woman aged 40-75 years with stage II squamous cell lung carcinoma.

This chain links TRBV6-6 with TRBJ2-3, with TRBD2 matching over 8 bases. Germline V gene sequence: CDR1 MNHNY, CDR2 SVGAGI (reference sequence). The CDR3 is made up of 16 amino acids. Trimming at V came to 6 bases and at J to 3 bases, leaving 11 bases not matched to a gene. In DNA form, the CDR3 reads TGTGCCAGCAGGATTGAGTCGGGAGGGCCTACAGATACGCAGTATTTT. The encoded protein is CASRIESGGPTDTQYF.

The DNA for the CDR3 is TGTGCCAGCAGCTTAGGGGACAGGGGCCCCTATACGCAGTATTTT. Encoded protein: CASSLGDRGPYTQYF. The chain employs TRBV7-6 and TRBJ2-3, with TRBD1 identical over 10 bases. There are 15 residues in the CDR3. Germline CDR1 reads SGHVS; CDR2 reads FNYEAQ. The V gene end was trimmed by 1 base and the J gene end by 7 bases; junction bases not matched to a gene: 5.

The CDR3 DNA reads TGTGCCAGCAGCTTTTCCCCGGGACCGAGGGGGGACATTCAGTACTTC. This translates into CASSFSPGPRGDIQYF. The J gene is TRBJ2-4, the V gene TRBV5-4; D may match TRBD1 or TRBD2 (6 bases each). Germline V gene data show CDR1 as SGHNT and CDR2 as YYREEE (reference sequence). The length of the CDR3 is 16 residues. Deletions cut 2 bases from V and 8 bases from J, with 20 bases between.

In nucleotides, the CDR3 is TGTGCCAGCTCACCACCCACTTACAAGAGGGGAAATCGATACGAGCAGTACTTC. Amino acid sequence: CASSPPTYKRGNRYEQYF. This sequence joins TRBV18 and TRBJ2-7; D may correspond to TRBD1 or TRBD2 (5 bases each). CDR1 KGHSH and CDR2 LQKENI come from the germline V gene. Trimming removed 0 bases at V and 4 bases at J, with 22 bases between. The CDR3 totals 18 residues.

The chain is built from TRBV4-2 and TRBJ1-2, with TRBD1 matching over 7 bases. The CDR3 has 19 residues. With V trimmed by 2 bases and J by 2 bases, 17 bases remained unmatched. CDR1 is LGHNA, CDR2 YNFKEQ, per germline. This chain's CDR3 is CASSQIIGGSLQLNYGYTF. For the CDR3, the DNA is TGTGCCAGCAGCCAAATTATAGGGGGCTCACTACAATTAAACTATGGCTACACCTTC.

This sequence joins TRBV6-1 and TRBJ2-5; TRBD1 is a possible D gene (5 bases). Trimming removed 5 bases from V and 5 bases from J, with 15 bases in between. This CDR3 spans 14 amino acids. Germline CDR1 is MNHNS and CDR2 is SASEGT. In DNA, the CDR3 is TGTGCCAGCAGTCCAGGGATCGTTCGGGAGACCCAGTACTTC. It is translated as CASSPGIVRETQYF.

The gene calls are TRBV4-1 and TRBJ2-5, with TRBD1 identical over 9 bases. Looked up from germline, CDR1 is MGHRA and CDR2 is YSYEKL. V lost 4 bases to trimming and J lost 4 bases; unmatched junction nucleotides: 7. This CDR3 contains 15 residues. This CDR3 is CASSLTGGGGETQYF. CDR3 in DNA: TGCGCCAGCAGCCTGACAGGGGGAGGTGGAGAGACCCAGTACTTC.

V gene TRBV28 combines with J gene TRBJ2-7; the match to TRBD2 covers 7 bases. Germline V lookup: CDR1 MDHEN, CDR2 SYDVKM. V shed 4 bases and J 0 bases; nucleotides not matched to a gene: 3. The CDR3 is 14 residues long. Here the CDR3 reads CASSSGGRSYEQYF. CDR3 in DNA: TGTGCCAGCAGTTCGGGAGGCCGCTCCTACGAGCAGTACTTC.

The sample holds one count of this clone. The rearrangement links TRBV5-4 to TRBJ2-7, with D uncertain. The CDR3 covers 17 residues. V dropped 0 bases and J dropped 2 bases, with 18 bases sitting between them. CDR1 and CDR2 from the germline V gene are SGHNT and YYREEE (reference sequence). This CDR3 is CASSLELSRVETYEQYF. CDR3 nucleotide sequence: TGTGCCAGCAGCTTGGAGTTGAGTAGGGTTGAAACCTACGAGCAGTACTTC.

The rearrangement links TRBV29-1 to TRBJ2-7; TRBD2 aligns across 7 bases. Looked up from germline, CDR1 is SQVTM and CDR2 is ANQGSEA. Germline trimming cut 6 bases from V and 4 bases from J; bases unmatched to any gene: 21. There are 17 residues in the CDR3. This chain's CDR3 is CSVAGLAVSMGPYEQYF. The CDR3 DNA reads as TGCAGCGTCGCGGGGCTAGCGGTATCCATGGGCCCTTACGAGCAGTACTTC.

The V gene is TRBV21-1, the J gene TRBJ2-7; the D call of TRBD1 is as the table states it, not checked on the DNA. TRBV21-1 is deemed a pseudogene. This CDR3 region has 14 residues. The CDR3 here is CASSKGAQGYEQYF. The CDR3 nucleotides are TGTGCCAGCAGCAAAGGGGCCCAGGGCTACGAGCAGTACTTC.

The chain is built from TRBV15 and TRBJ2-5; D gene ambiguous. V was trimmed by 0 bases and J by 2 bases, leaving 10 bases between them. This CDR3 is 15 amino acids long. Germline loops: CDR1 LNHNV, CDR2 YYDKDF (reference sequence). The CDR3 here is CATSRDGSGQETQYF. CDR3 DNA sequence: TGTGCCACCAGCAGAGATGGGTCAGGACAAGAGACCCAGTACTTC.

The sample holds a few counts of this clone. The DNA for the CDR3 is TGTGCCAGCAGCCCTGGGAGGCTTAACTATGGCTACACCTTC. Its translation: CASSPGRLNYGYTF. The chain is built from TRBV7-8 and TRBJ1-2, with D hard to call. Germline loops: CDR1 SGHVS, CDR2 FQNEAQ. This CDR3 contains 14 residues. Trimming left V 5 bases short and J 1 base short, with 11 bases between.

V usage is TRBV2 and J usage is TRBJ2-3; 7 nucleotides match TRBD1. The V gene end was trimmed by 5 bases and the J gene end by 0 bases; junction bases not matched to a gene: 2. The CDR3 covers 14 residues. Germline assignment: CDR1 SNHLY and CDR2 FYNNEI. The CDR3 coding sequence is TGTGCCAGCAGTCCGGGACAGAGCACAGATACGCAGTATTTT. Amino acid sequence: CASSPGQSTDTQYF.

This clone was counted a single time. This chain joins TRBV6-1 and TRBJ2-7; D may be TRBD1 (6 bases). The V end was cut by 7 bases, the J end by 2 bases, with 18 bases between. The CDR3 is made up of 15 amino acids. Germline CDR1 reads MNHNS; CDR2 reads SASEGT. CDR3 DNA: TGTGCCAGCACCGCAATGAGGACAGCGACCTACGAGCAGTACTTC. Translated, it gives CASTAMRTATYEQYF.

The V and J genes are TRBV6-1 and TRBJ1-2, with unresolved D. V was shortened by 10 bases and J by 6 bases, with 21 bases between the two germline ends. This CDR3 has 14 amino acids. Germline V CDR1 and CDR2: MNHNS, SASEGT. The CDR3, as DNA: TGTGCCACCTCAGTGGGCGGGTCGGCCGATGGCTACACCTTC. It encodes CATSVGGSADGYTF.